These T cell receptor beta chains were read from a single sample in a study of hypomethylating agent response in myelodysplastic syndrome. Some clones are missing from TCRdb's copy, which holds only in-frame ones; the method was immunoSEQ multiplex PCR. The table records about 1,600 clones, about four fifths of them present only once. This specimen consisted of bone marrow, obtained before or after starting hypomethylating agent treatment for myelodysplastic syndrome (not recorded which). Receptors originate from a human donor with myelodysplastic syndrome. Both conserved end residues are trimmed from each CDR3.

j_call v_call cdr3_length cdr3_aa
TRBJ2-7 TRBV5-6 13 ASSDGLAGSDEQY
TRBJ2-7 TRBV29-1 12 SVWGGGFPYEQY
TRBJ1-1 TRBV15 13 ATSSGSGSPTEAF
TRBJ1-2 TRBV29-1 10 SVDRVVDGYT
TRBJ2-4 TRBV7-2 12 ASSPSSPKNIQY
TRBJ2-5 TRBV7-6 10 ASSLGRETQY
TRBJ1-2 TRBV7-2 12 ASSLGRFSYGYT
TRBJ1-2 TRBV9 12 ASSVFGGTYGYT
TRBJ2-7 TRBV5-1 10 ASSLGGYEQY
TRBJ1-1 TRBV9 12 ASSVGQINTEAF
TRBJ2-7 TRBV5-4 13 ASSDGLAGSDEQY
TRBJ1-1 TRBV6-1 10 ASSRARTEAF
TRBJ1-5 TRBV5-6 11 ASLGGERQPQH
TRBJ1-3 TRBV6-4 15 ASSDSTDGNSGNTIY
TRBJ1-4 TRBV15 12 ATTSGGANEKLF
TRBJ1-2 TRBV27 12 ASRPAAGLLSYT
TRBJ1-4 TRBV18 13 ASSPRGQSNEKLF
TRBJ1-2 TRBV9 14 ASSVAGTGGARGYT
TRBJ2-7 TRBV28 14 ASSLAGTSGSYEQY
TRBJ2-3 TRBV4-2 12 ASSQEPSTDTQY
TRBJ2-2 TRBV27 17 ASSFLLTPGLAGTGELF
TRBJ1-2 TRBV2 13 ASSERGQGAGGYT
TRBJ1-3 TRBV6-6 12 ASKDGTTGNTIY
TRBJ1-1 TRBV14 9 ASSPRTEAF
TRBJ1-2 TRBV2 14 ASSLQTGTGNYGYT
TRBJ2-4 TRBV2 9 ASLGENIQY
NA TRBV10-1 11 ASSDDSEYEQY
TRBJ2-7 TRBV5-4 12 ASSLGGTTYEQY
TRBJ2-1 TRBV9 13 ASNEGGSGYNEQF
TRBJ2-1 TRBV27 17 ASSMAFGTGGIKDNEQF
TRBJ2-1 TRBV28 10 ASSPGINEQF
TRBJ2-1 TRBV9 14 ASSPEGLAQYNEQF
TRBJ2-5 TRBV7-9 12 ASSQERTEETQY
NA TRBV29-1 11 SVEAGGRYEQY
TRBJ1-1 TRBV9 14 ASSPHHPLFNTEAF
TRBJ1-5 TRBV18 12 ASSPYRGGQPQH
TRBJ2-7 TRBV7-2 13 ASSDGPYRTYEQY
TRBJ1-1 TRBV9 11 ASSVSGNTEAF
TRBJ1-6 TRBV4-3 19 ASSQDFGEDSLFGGYSPLH
TRBJ2-7 TRBV28 15 ASSFGPGRTSSYEQY